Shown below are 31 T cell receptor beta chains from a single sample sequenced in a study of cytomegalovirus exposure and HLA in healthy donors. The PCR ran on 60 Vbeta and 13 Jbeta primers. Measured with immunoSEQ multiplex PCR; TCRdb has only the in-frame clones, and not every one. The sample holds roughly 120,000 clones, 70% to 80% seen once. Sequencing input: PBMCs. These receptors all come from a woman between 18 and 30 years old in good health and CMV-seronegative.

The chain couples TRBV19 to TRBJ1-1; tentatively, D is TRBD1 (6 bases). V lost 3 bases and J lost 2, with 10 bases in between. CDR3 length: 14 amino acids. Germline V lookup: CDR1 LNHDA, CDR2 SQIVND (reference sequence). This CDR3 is CASSMGAANTEAFF. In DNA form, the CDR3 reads TGTGCCAGTAGTATGGGGGCCGCAAACACTGAAGCTTTCTTT. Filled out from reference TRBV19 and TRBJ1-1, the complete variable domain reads DGGITQSPKYLFRKEGQNVTLSCEQNLNHDAMYWYRQDPGQGLRLIYYSQIVNDFQKGDIAEGYSVSREKKESFPLTVTSAQKNPTAFYLCASSMGAANTEAFFGQGTRLTVV.

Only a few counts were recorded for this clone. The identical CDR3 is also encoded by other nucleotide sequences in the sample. The CDR3 DNA is TGCAGCGCGGGATACCGAGGGACTAGCGGCACAGATACGCAGTATTTT. Translating it yields CSAGYRGTSGTDTQYF. The chain recombines TRBV29-1 with TRBJ2-3; 10 bases match TRBD2. V gave up 7 bases and J gave up 1 base; unmatched junction bases: 11. CDR1 is SQVTM, CDR2 ANQGSEA, per germline. The CDR3 length is 16 residues.

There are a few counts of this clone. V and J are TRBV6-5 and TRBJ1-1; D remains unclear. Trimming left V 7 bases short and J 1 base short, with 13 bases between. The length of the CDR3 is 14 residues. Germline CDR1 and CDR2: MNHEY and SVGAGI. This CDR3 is CASMPRISNTEAFF. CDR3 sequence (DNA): TGTGCCAGCATGCCGAGGATATCGAACACTGAAGCTTTCTTT.

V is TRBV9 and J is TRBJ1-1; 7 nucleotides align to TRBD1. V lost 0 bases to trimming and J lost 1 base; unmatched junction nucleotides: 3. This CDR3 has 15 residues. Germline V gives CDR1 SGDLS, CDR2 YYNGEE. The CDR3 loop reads CASSVEGTENTEAFF. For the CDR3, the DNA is TGTGCCAGCAGCGTAGAAGGGACAGAGAACACTGAAGCTTTCTTT. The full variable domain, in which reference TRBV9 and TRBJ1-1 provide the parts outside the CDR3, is DSGVTQTPKHLITATGQRVTLRCSPRSGDLSVYWYQQSLDQGLQFLIQYYNGEERAKGNILERFSAQQFPDLHSELNLSSLELGDSALYFCASSVEGTENTEAFFGQGTRLTVV.

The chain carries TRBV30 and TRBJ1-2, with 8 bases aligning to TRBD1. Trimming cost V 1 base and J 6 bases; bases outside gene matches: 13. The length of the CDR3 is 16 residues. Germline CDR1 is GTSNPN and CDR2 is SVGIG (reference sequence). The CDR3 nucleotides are TGTGCCTGGAGTGGGGCAGGGGGCAACGTAATACATGGCTACACCTTC. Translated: CAWSGAGGNVIHGYTF.

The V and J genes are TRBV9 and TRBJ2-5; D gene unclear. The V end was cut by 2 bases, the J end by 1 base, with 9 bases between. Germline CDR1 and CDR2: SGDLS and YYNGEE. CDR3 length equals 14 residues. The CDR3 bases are TGTGCCAGCAGCGTGCGCCCCGTCCAAGAGACCCAGTACTTC. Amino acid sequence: CASSVRPVQETQYF.

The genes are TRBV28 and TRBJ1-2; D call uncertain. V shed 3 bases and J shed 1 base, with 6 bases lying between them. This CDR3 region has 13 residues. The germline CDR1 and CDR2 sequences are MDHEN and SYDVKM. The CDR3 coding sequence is TGTGCCAGCAGTTTTCGCAGTAACTATGGCTACACCTTC. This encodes CASSFRSNYGYTF.

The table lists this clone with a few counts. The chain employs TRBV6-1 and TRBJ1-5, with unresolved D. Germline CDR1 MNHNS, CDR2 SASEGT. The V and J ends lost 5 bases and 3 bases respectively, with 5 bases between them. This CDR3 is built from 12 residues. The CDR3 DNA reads TGTGCCAGCAGTCCGTCCAATCAGCCCCAGCATTTT. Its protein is CASSPSNQPQHF.

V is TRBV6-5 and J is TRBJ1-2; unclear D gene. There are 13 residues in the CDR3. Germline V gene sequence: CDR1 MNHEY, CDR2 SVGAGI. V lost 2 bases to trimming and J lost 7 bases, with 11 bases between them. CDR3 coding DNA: TGTGCCAGCAGTTACGTGGCCTTTGGTGGCTACACCTTC. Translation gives CASSYVAFGGYTF.

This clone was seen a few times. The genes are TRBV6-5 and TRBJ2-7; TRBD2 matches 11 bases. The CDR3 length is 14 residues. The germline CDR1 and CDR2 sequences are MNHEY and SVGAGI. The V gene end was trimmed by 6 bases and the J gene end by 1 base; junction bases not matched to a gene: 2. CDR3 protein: CASSLAGGSYEQYF. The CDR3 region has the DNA TGTGCCAGCAGCCTAGCGGGGGGTTCCTACGAGCAGTACTTC.

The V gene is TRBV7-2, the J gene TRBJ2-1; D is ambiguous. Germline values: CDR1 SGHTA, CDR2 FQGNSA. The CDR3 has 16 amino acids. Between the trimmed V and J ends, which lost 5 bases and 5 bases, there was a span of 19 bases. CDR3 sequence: CASSHRWIPTDNEQFF. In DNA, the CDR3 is TGTGCCAGCAGCCATCGGTGGATCCCTACAGACAATGAGCAGTTCTTC.

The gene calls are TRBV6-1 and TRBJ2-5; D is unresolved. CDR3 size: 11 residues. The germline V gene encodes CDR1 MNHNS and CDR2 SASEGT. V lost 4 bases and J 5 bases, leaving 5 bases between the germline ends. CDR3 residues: CASSARETQYF. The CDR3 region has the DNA TGTGCCAGCAGTGCCCGGGAGACCCAGTACTTC.

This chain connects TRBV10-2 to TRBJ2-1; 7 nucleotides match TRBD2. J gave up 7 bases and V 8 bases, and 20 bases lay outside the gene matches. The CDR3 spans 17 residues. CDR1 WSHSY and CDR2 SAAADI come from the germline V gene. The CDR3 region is CASSGGIGDYGANEQFF. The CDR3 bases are TGCGCCAGCTCTGGTGGGATCGGGGACTATGGGGCTAATGAGCAGTTCTTC.

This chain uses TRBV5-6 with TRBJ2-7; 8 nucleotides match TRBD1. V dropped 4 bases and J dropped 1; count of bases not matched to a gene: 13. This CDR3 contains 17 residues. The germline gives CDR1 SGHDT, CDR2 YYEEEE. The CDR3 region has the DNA TGTGCCAGCAGCACAATCTGGACAGGGCTGGCGTCCTACGAGCAGTACTTC. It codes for CASSTIWTGLASYEQYF.

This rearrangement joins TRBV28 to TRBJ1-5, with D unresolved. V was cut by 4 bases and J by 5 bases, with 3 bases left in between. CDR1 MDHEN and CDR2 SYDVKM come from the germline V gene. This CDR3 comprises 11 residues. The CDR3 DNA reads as TGTGCCAGCAGTTCTGATCAGCCCCAGCATTTT. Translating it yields CASSSDQPQHF.

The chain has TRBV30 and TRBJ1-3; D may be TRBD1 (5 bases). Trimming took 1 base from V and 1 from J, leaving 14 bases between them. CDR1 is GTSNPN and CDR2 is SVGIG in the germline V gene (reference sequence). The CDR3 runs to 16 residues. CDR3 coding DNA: TGTGCCTGGAGTGGCACTCTGGGGCCTTCTGGAAACACCATATATTTT. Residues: CAWSGTLGPSGNTIYF. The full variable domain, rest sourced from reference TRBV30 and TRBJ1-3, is SQTIHQWPATLVQPVGSPLSLECTVEGTSNPNLYWYRQAAGRGLQLLFYSVGIGQISSEVPQNLSASRPQDRQFILSSKKLLLSDSGFYLCAWSGTLGPSGNTIYFGEGSWLTVV.

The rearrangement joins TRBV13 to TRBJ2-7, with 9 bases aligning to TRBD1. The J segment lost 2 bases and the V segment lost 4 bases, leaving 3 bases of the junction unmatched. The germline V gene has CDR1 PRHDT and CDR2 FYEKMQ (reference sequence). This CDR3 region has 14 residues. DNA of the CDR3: TGTGCCAGCAGCTCCGGGACAGGGCCCTACGAGCAGTACTTC. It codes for CASSSGTGPYEQYF.

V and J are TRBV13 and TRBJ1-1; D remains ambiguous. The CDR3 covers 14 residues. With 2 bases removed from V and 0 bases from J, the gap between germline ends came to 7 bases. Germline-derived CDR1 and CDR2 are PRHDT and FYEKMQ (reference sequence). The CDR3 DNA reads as TGTGCCAGCAGCTTACGTCCGGTGAACACTGAAGCTTTCTTT. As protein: CASSLRPVNTEAFF.

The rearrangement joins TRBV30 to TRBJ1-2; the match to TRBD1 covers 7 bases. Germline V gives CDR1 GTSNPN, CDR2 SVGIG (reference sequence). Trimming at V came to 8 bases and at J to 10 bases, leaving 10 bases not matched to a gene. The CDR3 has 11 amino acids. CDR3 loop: CAVDDREDYTF. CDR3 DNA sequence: TGTGCCGTGGACGACAGGGAAGACTACACCTTC.

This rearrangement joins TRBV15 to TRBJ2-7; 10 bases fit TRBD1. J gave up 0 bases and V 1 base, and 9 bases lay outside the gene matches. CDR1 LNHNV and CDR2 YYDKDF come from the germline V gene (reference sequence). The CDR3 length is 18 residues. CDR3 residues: CATSRVTLGQGSSYEQYF. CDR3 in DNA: TGTGCCACCAGCAGAGTTACTCTGGGACAGGGGAGCTCCTACGAGCAGTACTTC.

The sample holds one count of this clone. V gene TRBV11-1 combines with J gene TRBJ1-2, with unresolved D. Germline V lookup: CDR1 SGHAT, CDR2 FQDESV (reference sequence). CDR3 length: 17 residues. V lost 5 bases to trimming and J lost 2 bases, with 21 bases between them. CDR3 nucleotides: TGTGCCAGCAGCCACGTGGACCCTGTAAGGGAGAACTATGGCTACACCTTC. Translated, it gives CASSHVDPVRENYGYTF.

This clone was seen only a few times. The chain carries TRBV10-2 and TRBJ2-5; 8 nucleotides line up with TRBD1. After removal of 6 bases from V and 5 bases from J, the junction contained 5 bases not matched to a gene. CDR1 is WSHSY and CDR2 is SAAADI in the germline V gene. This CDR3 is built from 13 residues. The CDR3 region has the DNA TGCGCCAGCAGCCAGGGGGCGCGGGAGACCCAGTACTTC. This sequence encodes CASSQGARETQYF.

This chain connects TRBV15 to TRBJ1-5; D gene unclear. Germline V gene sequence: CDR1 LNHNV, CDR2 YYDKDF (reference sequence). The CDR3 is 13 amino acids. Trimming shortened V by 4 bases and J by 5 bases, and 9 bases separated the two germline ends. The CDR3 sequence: CATSKGVYQPQHF. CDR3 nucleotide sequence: TGTGCCACCAGCAAAGGAGTATATCAGCCCCAGCATTTT.

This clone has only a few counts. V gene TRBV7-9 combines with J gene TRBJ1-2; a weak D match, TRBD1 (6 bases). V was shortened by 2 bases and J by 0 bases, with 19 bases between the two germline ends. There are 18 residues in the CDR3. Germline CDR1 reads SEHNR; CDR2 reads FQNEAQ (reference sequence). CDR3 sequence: CASSLSAAGDITNYGYTF. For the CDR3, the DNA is TGTGCCAGCAGCTTAAGTGCGGCAGGGGATATCACTAACTATGGCTACACCTTC.

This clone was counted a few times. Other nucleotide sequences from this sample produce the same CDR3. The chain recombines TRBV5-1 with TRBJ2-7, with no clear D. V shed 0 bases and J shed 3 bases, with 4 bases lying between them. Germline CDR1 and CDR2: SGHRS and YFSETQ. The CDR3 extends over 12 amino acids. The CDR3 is CASSLDNYEQYF. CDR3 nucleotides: TGCGCCAGCAGCTTGGACAACTACGAGCAGTACTTC.

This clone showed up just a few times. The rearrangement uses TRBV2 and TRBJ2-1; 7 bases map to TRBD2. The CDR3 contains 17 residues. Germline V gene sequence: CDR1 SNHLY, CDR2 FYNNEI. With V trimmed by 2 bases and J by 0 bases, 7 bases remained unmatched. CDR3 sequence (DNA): TGTGCCAGCAGTGAAACTAGAGCGGGGAGCTCCTACAATGAGCAGTTCTTC. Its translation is CASSETRAGSSYNEQFF.

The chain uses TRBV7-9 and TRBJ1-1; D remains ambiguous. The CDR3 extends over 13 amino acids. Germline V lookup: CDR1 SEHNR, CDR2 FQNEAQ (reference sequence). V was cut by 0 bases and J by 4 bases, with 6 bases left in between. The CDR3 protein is CASSLASSTEAFF. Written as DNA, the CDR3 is TGTGCCAGCAGCTTAGCGTCCAGCACTGAAGCTTTCTTT. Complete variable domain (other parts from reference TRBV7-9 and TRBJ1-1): DTGVSQNPRHKITKRGQNVTFRCDPISEHNRLYWYRQTLGQGPEFLTYFQNEAQLEKSRLLSDRFSAERPKGSFSTLEIQRTEQGDSAMYLCASSLASSTEAFFGQGTRLTVV.

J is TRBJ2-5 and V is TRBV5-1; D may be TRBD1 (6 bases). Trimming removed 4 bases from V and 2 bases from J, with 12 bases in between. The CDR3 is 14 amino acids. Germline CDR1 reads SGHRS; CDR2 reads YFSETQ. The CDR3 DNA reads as TGCGCCAGCAGCGCAAATACAGGGCAAGAGACCCAGTACTTC. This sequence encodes CASSANTGQETQYF.

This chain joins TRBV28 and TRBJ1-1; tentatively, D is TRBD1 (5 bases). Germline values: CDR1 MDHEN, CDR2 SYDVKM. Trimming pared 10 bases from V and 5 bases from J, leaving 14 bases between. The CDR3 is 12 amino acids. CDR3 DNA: TGTGCCACCTCCCTGGGGGGGACTGAAGCTTTCTTT. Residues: CATSLGGTEAFF.

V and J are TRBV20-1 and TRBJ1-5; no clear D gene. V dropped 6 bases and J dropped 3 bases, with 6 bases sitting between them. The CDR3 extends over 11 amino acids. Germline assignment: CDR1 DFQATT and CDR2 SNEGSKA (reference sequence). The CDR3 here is CSAGLNQPQHF. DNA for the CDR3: TGCAGTGCGGGCCTCAATCAGCCCCAGCATTTT.

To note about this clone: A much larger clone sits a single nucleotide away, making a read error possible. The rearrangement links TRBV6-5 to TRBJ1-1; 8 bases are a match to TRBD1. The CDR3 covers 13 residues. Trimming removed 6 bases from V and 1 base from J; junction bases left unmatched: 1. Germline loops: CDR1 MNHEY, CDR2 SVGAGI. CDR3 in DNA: TGTGCCAGCAGCGACAGGGGGAACACTGAAGCTTTCTTT. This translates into CASSDRGNTEAFF.